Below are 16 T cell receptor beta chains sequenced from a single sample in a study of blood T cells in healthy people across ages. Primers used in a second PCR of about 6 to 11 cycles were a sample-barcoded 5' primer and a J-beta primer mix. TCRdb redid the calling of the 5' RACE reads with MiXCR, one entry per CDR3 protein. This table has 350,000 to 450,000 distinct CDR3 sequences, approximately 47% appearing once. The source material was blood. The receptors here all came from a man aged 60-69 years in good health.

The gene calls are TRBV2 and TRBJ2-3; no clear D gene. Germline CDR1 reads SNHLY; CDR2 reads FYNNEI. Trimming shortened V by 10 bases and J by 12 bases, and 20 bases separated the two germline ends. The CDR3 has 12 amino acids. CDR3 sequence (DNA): TGTGCCACCGATGGGTTTTCGCGTCTTCAGTATTTT. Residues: CATDGFSRLQYF.

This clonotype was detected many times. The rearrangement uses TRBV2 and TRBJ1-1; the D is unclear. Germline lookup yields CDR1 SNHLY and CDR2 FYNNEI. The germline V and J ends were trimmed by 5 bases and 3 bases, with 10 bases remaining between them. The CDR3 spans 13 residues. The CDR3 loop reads CASSPRGDTEAFF. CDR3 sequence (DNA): TGTGCCAGCAGTCCGCGGGGAGACACTGAAGCTTTCTTT.

DNA for the CDR3: TGTGCCAGCAGCCCTGGGACTAGCGGGGGTTACGAGCAGTACTTC. Translation: CASSPGTSGGYEQYF. V gene TRBV9 combines with J gene TRBJ2-4; 14 nucleotides match TRBD2. The J call is uncertain, as TRBJ2-7 better fits the DNA end. Germline values: CDR1 SGDLS, CDR2 YYNGEE. This CDR3 region has 15 residues.

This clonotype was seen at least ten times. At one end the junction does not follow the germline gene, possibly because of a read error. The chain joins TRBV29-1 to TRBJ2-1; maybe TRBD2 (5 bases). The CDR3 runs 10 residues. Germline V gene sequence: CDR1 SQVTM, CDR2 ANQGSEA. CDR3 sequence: CSGERGEQFF. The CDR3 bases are TGCAGCGGTGAACGGGGTGAGCAGTTCTTC.

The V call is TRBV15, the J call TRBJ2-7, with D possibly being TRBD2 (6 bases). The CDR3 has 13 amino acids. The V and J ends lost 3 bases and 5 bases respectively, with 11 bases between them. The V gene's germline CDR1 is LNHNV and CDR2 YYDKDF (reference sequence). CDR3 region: CATSRSGEDEQYF. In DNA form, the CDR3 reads TGTGCCACCAGCAGGTCCGGGGAGGACGAGCAGTACTTC.

CDR3 sequence reads: CSVEEGWGYNEQFF. CDR3 coding DNA: TGCAGCGTTGAAGAGGGGTGGGGGTACAATGAGCAGTTCTTC. The chain couples TRBV29-1 to TRBJ2-1; D is possibly TRBD1 or TRBD2 (5 bases each). The germline V and J ends were trimmed by 0 bases and 4 bases, with 10 bases remaining between them. Germline CDR1 is SQVTM and CDR2 is ANQGSEA. There are 14 residues in the CDR3.

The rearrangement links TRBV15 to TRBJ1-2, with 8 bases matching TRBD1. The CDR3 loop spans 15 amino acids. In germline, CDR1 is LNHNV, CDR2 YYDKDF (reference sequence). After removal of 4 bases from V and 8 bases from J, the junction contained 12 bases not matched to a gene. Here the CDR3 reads CATSTPWDRSGGYTF. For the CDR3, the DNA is TGTGCCACCAGCACCCCCTGGGACAGGTCCGGCGGCTACACCTTC.

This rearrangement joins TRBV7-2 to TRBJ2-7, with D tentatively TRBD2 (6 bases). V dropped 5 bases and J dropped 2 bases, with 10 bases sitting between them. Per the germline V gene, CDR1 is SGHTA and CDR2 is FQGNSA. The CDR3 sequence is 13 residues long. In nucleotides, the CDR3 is TGTGCCAGCAGCCCAAGACTAGCCTACGAGCAGTACTTC. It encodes CASSPRLAYEQYF.

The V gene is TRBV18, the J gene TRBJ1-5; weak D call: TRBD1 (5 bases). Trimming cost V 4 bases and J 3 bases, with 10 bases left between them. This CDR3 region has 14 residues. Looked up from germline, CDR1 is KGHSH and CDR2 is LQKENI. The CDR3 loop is CASSHDRTNQPQHF. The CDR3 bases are TGTGCCAGCTCACACGACAGAACCAATCAGCCCCAGCATTTT.

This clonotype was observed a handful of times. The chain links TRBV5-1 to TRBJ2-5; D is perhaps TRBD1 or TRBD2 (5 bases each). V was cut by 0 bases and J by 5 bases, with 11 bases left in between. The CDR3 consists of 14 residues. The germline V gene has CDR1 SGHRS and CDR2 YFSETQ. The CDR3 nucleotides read TGCGCCAGCAGCTTGGTTTCGGGGCGTGAGACCCAGTACTTC. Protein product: CASSLVSGRETQYF. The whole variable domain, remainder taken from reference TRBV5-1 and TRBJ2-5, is KAGVTQTPRYLIKTRGQQVTLSCSPISGHRSVSWYQQTPGQGLQFLFEYFSETQRNKGNFPGRFSGRQFSNSRSEMNVSTLELGDSALYLCASSLVSGRETQYFGPGTRLLVL.

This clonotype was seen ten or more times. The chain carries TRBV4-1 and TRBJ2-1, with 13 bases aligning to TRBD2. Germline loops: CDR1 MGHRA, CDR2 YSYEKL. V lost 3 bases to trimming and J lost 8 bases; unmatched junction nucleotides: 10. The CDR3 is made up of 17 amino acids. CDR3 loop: CASSHPGGLAGPHEQFF. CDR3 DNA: TGCGCCAGCAGCCACCCCGGGGGACTAGCGGGACCCCATGAGCAGTTCTTC.

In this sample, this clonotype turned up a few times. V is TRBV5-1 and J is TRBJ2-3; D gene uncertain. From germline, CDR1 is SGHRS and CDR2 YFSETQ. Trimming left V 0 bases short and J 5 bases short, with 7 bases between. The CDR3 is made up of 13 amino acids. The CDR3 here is CASSLVDRDTQYF. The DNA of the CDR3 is TGCGCCAGCAGCTTGGTAGACCGAGATACGCAGTATTTT.

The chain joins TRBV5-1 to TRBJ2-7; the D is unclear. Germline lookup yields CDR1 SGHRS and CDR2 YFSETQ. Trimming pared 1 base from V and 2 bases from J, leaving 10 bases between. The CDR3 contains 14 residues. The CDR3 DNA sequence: TGCGCCAGCAGCTTGCCCCGGGCCCCCTACGAGCAGTACTTC. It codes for CASSLPRAPYEQYF.

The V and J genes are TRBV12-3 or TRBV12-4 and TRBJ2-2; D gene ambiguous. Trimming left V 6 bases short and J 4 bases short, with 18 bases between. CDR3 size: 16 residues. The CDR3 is CASSHPLLLGTGELFF. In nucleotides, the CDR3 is TGTGCCAGCAGCCACCCGCTGTTGTTGGGCACCGGGGAGCTGTTTTTT.

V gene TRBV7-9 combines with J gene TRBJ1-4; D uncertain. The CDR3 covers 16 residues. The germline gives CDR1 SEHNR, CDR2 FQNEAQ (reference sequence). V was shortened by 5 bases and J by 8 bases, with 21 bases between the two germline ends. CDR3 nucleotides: TGTGCCAGCAGCCCCGCCCTGGGCAGCCTACGGGAAAAACTGTTTTTT. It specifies CASSPALGSLREKLFF.

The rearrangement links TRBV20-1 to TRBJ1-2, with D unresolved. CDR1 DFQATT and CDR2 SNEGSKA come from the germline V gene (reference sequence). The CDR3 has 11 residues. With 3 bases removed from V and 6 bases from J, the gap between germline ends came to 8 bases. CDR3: CSASVMDGYTF. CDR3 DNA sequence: TGCAGTGCTAGTGTCATGGATGGCTACACCTTC.